This TCR beta chain was recovered during a study of T cells in Graves' hyperthyroidism and ophthalmopathy. As for the study in general: The initial diagnosis was the point when peripheral blood was collected, ahead of any treatment.

CDR1 is LGHNA and CDR2 is YSLEER in the germline V gene. This CDR3 is 17 amino acids long. Losses at the gene ends were 3 bases for V and 3 bases for J; bases not matched to a gene: 14. This clonotype was detected many times. Its target is not known. Findings and limits, study-wide: For ophthalmopathy, model prediction preceded onset by a median roughly 6.2 months.

PBMCs came from about 10 ml fresh peripheral blood. TCR beta CDR3 regions were amplified from RNA transcripts. Primed by the HTBI set, a first-round RT-PCR was run on the TCR CDR3. TCRdb reanalysed the multiplex PCR reads using MiXCR and keeps one entry per CDR3 protein. Here the sample spans some 490,000 distinct CDR3 sequences, roughly a sixth being singletons. This sequence was found in a woman aged 25 to 45 with Graves' ophthalmopathy. The rearrangement links TRBV4-3 to TRBJ2-7, with 7 bases identical to TRBD2. Sequences were obtained from blood. The CDR3 here is CASSQALAEQVGYEQYF. The CDR3 DNA is TGCGCCAGCAGCCAGGCTCTAGCGGAGCAGGTGGGCTACGAGCAGTACTTC.